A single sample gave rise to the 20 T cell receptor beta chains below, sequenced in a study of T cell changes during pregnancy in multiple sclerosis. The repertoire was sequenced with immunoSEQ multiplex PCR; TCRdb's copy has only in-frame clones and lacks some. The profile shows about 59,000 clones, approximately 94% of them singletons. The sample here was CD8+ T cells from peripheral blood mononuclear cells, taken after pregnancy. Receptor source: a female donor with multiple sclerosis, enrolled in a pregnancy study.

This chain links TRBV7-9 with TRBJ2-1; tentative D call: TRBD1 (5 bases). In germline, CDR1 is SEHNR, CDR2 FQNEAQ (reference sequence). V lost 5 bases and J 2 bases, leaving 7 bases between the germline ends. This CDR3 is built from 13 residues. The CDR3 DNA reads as TGTGCCAGCAGCACGGACACCTACAATGAGCAGTTCTTC. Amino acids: CASSTDTYNEQFF.

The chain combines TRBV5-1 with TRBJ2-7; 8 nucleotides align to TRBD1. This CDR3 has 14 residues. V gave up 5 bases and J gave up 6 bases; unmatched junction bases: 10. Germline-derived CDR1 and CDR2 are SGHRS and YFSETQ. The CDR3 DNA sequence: TGCGCCAGCAGTTTTGGACAGGGTCCCTCCGAGCAGTACTTC. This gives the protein CASSFGQGPSEQYF.

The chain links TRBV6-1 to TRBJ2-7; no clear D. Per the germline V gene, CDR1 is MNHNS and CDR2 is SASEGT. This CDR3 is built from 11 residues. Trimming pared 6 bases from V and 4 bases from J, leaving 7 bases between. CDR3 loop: CASSSEYEQYF. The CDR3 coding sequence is TGTGCCAGCAGCTCCGAGTACGAGCAGTACTTC.

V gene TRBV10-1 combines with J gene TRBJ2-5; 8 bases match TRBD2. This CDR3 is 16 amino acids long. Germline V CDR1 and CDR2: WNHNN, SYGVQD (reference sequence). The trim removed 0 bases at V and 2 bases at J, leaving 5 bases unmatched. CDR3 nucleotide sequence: TGCGCCAGCAGTGAGTCTGCGGCGGGGGGACAAGAGACCCAGTACTTC. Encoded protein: CASSESAAGGQETQYF.

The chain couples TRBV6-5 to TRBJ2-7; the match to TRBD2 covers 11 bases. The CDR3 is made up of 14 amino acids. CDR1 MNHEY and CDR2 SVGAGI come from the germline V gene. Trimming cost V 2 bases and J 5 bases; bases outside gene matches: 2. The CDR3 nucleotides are TGTGCCAGCAGTTACGGGACTAGCGGAAACGAGCAGTACTTC. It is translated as CASSYGTSGNEQYF.

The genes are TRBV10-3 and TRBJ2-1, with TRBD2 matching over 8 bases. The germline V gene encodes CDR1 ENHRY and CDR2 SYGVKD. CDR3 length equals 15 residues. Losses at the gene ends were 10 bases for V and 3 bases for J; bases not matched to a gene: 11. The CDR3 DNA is TGTGCCACCGAGACAAGCGGGAGTCTCTACAATGAGCAGTTCTTC. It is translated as CATETSGSLYNEQFF.

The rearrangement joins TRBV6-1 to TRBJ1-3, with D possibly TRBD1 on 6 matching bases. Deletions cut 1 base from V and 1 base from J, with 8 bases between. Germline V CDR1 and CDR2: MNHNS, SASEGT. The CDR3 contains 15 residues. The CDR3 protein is CASSEEDSSGNTIYF. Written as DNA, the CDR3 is TGTGCCAGCAGTGAAGAGGACAGTTCTGGAAACACCATATATTTT.

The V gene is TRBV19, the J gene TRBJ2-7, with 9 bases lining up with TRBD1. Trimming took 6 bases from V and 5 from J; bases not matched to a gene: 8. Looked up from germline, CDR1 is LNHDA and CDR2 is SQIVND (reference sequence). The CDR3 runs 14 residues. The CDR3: CASSRTGVGNEQYF. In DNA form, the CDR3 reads TGTGCCAGTAGCAGGACAGGGGTGGGCAACGAGCAGTACTTC.

Here the CDR3 DNA reads TGTGCCAGCAGTGACTCCGGGGTAGCGGGAGTTCAGGGCAACAATGAGCAGTTCTTC. This sequence encodes CASSDSGVAGVQGNNEQFF. The chain joins TRBV6-4 to TRBJ2-1; 9 bases map to TRBD2. Germline-derived CDR1 and CDR2 are MRHNA and SNTAGT. The CDR3 runs to 19 residues. V dropped 0 bases and J dropped 5; count of bases not matched to a gene: 14.

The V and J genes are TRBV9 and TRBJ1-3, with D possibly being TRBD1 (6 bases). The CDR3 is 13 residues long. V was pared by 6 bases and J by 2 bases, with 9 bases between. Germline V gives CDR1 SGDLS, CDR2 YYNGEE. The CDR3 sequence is CASNTGPGNTIYF. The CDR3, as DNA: TGTGCCAGCAACACAGGGCCTGGAAACACCATATATTTT.

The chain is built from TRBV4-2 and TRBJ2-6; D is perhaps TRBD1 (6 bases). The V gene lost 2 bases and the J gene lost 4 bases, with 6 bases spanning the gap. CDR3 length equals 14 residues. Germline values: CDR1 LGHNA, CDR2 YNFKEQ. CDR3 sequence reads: CASSQQGGANVLTF. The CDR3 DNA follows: TGTGCCAGCAGCCAACAGGGGGGGGCCAACGTCCTGACTTTC.

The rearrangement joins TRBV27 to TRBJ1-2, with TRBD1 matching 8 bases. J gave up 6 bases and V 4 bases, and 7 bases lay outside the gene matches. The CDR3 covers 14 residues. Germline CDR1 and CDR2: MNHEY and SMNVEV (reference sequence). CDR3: CASSSLTGENGYTF. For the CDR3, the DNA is TGTGCCAGCAGTTCTCTGACAGGGGAGAATGGCTACACCTTC.

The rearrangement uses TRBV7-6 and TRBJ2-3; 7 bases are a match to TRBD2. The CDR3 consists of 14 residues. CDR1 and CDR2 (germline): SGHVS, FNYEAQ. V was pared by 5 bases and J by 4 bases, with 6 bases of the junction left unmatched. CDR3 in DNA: TGTGCCAGCAGCCGAGGACTAGGCCCAGATACGCAGTATTTT. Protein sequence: CASSRGLGPDTQYF.

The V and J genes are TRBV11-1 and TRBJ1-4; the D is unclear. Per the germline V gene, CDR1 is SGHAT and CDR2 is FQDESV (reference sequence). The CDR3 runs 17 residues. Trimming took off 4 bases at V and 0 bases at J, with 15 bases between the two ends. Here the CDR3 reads CASSSTPFPATNEKLFF. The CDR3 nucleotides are TGTGCCAGCAGCTCGACTCCCTTTCCAGCAACTAATGAAAAACTGTTTTTT.

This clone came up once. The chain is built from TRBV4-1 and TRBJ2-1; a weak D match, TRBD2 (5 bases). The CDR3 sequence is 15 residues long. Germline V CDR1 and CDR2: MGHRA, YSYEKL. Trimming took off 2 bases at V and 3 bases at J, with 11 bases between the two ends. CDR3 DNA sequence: TGCGCCAGCAGCCAAACACCCGGGGACTACAATGAGCAGTTCTTC. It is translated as CASSQTPGDYNEQFF.

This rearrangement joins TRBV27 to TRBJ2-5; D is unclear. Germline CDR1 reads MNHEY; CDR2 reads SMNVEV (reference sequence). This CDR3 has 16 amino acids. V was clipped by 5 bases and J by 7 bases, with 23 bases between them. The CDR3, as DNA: TGTGCCAGCAGTGGATTTCCCAGAGGTCGAGGAGTGACCCAGTACTTC. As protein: CASSGFPRGRGVTQYF.

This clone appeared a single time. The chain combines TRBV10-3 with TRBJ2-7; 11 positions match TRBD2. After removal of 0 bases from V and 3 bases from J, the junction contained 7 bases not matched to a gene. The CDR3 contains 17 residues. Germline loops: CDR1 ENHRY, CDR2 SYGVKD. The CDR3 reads CAISESISGRGGYEQYF. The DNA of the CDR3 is TGTGCCATCAGTGAGTCGATTAGCGGGAGGGGGGGCTACGAGCAGTACTTC.

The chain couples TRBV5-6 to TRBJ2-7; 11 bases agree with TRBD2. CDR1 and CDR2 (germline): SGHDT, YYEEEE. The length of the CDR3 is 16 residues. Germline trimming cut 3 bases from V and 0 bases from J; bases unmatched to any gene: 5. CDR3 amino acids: CASSSRTSGYSYEQYF. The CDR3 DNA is TGTGCCAGCAGCTCGCGGACTAGCGGGTACTCCTACGAGCAGTACTTC.

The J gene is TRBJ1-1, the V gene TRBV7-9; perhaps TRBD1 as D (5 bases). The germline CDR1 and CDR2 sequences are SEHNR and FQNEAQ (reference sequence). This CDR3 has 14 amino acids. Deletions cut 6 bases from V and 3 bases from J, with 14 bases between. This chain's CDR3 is CASRVREGHTEAFF. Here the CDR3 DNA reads TGTGCCAGCAGGGTTAGGGAGGGGCACACTGAAGCTTTCTTT.

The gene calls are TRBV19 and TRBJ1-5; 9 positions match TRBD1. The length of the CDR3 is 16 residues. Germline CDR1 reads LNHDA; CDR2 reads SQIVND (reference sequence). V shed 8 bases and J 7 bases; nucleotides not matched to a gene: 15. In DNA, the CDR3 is TGTGCCAGTGGTCAAGGGACAGGGAGTTTTAGACAGCCCCAGCATTTT. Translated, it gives CASGQGTGSFRQPQHF.